This is a list of T cell receptor beta chains from one sample in a study of T-cell reconstitution after alpha-beta-depleted transplantation in children. One entry per CDR3 protein, called by TCRdb with MiXCR from the PCR reads. This table holds about 91,000 distinct CDR3 sequences, approximately 9.2% found once. The source material was PBMCs from the stem cell graft donor, sampled from the stem cell graft. These receptors all come from a human donor who donated a stem cell graft to a child with congenital amegakaryocytic thrombocytopenia. The CDR3 runs from the conserved cysteine through the conserved F or W. The D gene is left open where the match is weak. Clone size is not always given. Where it is, it says once, few, many or a class for expanded clones.

D	V	size	J	CDR3	DNA
NA	TRBV18	NA	TRBJ1-1	CASSPTGLTTEAFF	TGTGCCAGCTCACCAACGGGCCTTACCACTGAAGCTTTCTTT
TRBD2	TRBV28	many	TRBJ2-5	CASSSSGLVETQYF	TGTGCCAGCAGTTCCTCGGGACTAGTAGAGACCCAGTACTTC
TRBD2	TRBV5-1	many	TRBJ2-3	CASSLLGGGATDTQYF	TGCGCCAGCTCCCTGCTAGGCGGGGGGGCCACAGATACGCAGTATTTT
NA	TRBV5-1	many	TRBJ2-1	CASSLGDTGYNEQFF	TGCGCCAGCAGCTTGGGGGATACGGGCTACAATGAGCAGTTCTTC
NA	TRBV5-1	many	TRBJ2-5	CASSKSDQGWSQETQYF	TGCGCCAGCAGCAAGTCAGATCAGGGGTGGTCTCAAGAGACCCAGTACTTC
NA	TRBV18	few	TRBJ2-5	CASSPEHPETQYF	TGTGCCAGCTCACCGGAGCATCCAGAGACCCAGTACTTC
TRBD2	TRBV12-3/TRBV12-4	many	TRBJ2-1	CASTPRGGGFSEQFF	TGTGCCAGCACCCCGCGCGGCGGGGGGTTTAGTGAGCAGTTCTTC
NA	TRBV12-3/TRBV12-4	many	TRBJ2-2	CASTSSRGELFF	TGTGCCAGCACTTCTAGTAGAGGGGAGCTGTTTTTT
TRBD2	TRBV20-1	many	TRBJ2-1	CSARDAGGGYNEQFF	TGCAGTGCTAGAGATGCCGGGGGGGGTTACAATGAGCAGTTCTTC
TRBD1	TRBV5-1	many	TRBJ1-3	CASSRSGTGDGNTIYF	TGCGCCAGCAGCCGATCGGGGACAGGGGATGGAAACACCATATATTTT
TRBD1	TRBV12-3/TRBV12-4	many	TRBJ2-2	CASSFLGQGDTGELFF	TGTGCCAGCAGTTTCCTGGGACAGGGCGACACCGGGGAGCTGTTTTTT
TRBD2	TRBV29-1	many	TRBJ2-5	CSVGLAGGQETQYF	TGCAGCGTTGGTCTGGCGGGAGGGCAAGAGACCCAGTACTTC
NA	TRBV20-1	many	TRBJ1-6	CSARPTGSPSSPLHF	TGCAGTGCTAGACCAACAGGTTCGCCAAGCTCACCCCTCCACTTT
TRBD1	TRBV7-9	many	TRBJ1-1	CASTPGQGNTEAFF	TGTGCCAGCACCCCAGGACAGGGGAACACTGAAGCTTTCTTT
TRBD2	TRBV19	many	TRBJ2-7	CASSIGGINEQYF	TGTGCCAGTAGTATCGGGGGGATCAACGAGCAGTACTTC
TRBD2	TRBV29-1	many	TRBJ2-1	CSVDRGTSGGNEQFF	TGCAGCGTCGACCGTGGTACTAGCGGGGGTAATGAGCAGTTCTTC
NA	TRBV5-4	many	TRBJ1-4	CASSPSQGTNEKLFF	TGTGCCAGCAGCCCTTCACAGGGAACTAATGAAAAACTGTTTTTT
NA	TRBV5-1	many	TRBJ1-5	CASSLDGFSNQPQHF	TGCGCCAGCAGCTTGGACGGGTTTAGCAATCAGCCCCAGCATTTT
TRBD2	TRBV5-6	few	TRBJ2-5	CAIGPGTSGLETQYF	TGTGCCATCGGCCCCGGGACTAGTGGGTTAGAGACCCAGTACTTC
NA	TRBV7-2	many	TRBJ1-2	CASSLDAVGYTF	TGTGCCAGCAGCTTAGATGCGGTTGGCTACACCTTC
TRBD1	TRBV5-1	many	TRBJ1-2	CASSVAGQETAGYTF	TGCGCCAGCAGCGTGGCAGGACAGGAGACTGCTGGCTACACCTTC
NA	TRBV4-2	NA	TRBJ1-2	CASSPLLGFYGYTF	TGTGCCAGCAGCCCCTTGCTCGGCTTCTATGGCTACACCTTC
NA	TRBV20-1	many	TRBJ2-7	CSARRAGDEQYF	TGCAGTGCTAGGAGGGCAGGGGACGAGCAGTACTTC
NA	TRBV7-2	many	TRBJ1-1	CASSVQGTEAFF	TGTGCCAGCAGCGTCCAGGGAACTGAAGCTTTCTTT
TRBD1	TRBV7-9	many	TRBJ2-3	CASSATGGFGDTQYF	TGTGCCAGCAGCGCCACAGGGGGCTTCGGAGATACGCAGTATTTT
NA	TRBV20-1	many	TRBJ2-3	CSARDLHTDTQYF	TGCAGTGCTAGAGATCTGCACACAGATACGCAGTATTTT
TRBD2	TRBV5-1	many	TRBJ2-1	CASSPGTSGAYNEQFF	TGCGCCAGCAGCCCCGGGACTAGCGGGGCGTACAATGAGCAGTTCTTC
NA	TRBV5-1	few	TRBJ2-5	CASSSNPGSQETQYF	TGCGCCAGCAGCTCAAACCCGGGCAGCCAAGAGACCCAGTACTTC
TRBD2	TRBV20-1	many	TRBJ2-1	CSARGTSGRNEQFF	TGCAGTGCTAGGGGGACTAGCGGGAGAAATGAGCAGTTCTTC
TRBD1	TRBV5-1	many	TRBJ1-4	CASRGQATNEKLFF	TGCGCCAGCAGGGGACAGGCGACTAATGAAAAACTGTTTTTT
TRBD2	TRBV20-1	many	TRBJ2-7	CSAGPRGTSGTEQYF	TGCAGTGCTGGACCCCGTGGGACTAGCGGGACTGAGCAGTACTTC
TRBD1	TRBV9	many	TRBJ2-1	CASSVVGSGGMDEQFF	TGTGCCAGCAGCGTAGTGGGGTCAGGGGGCATGGATGAGCAGTTCTTC
TRBD2	TRBV10-2	many	TRBJ2-5	CASRGLEAKETQYF	TGCGCCAGCAGGGGACTAGAGGCGAAAGAGACCCAGTACTTC
TRBD1	TRBV28	many	TRBJ1-5	CASTYYRGGGNQPQHF	TGTGCCAGCACCTACTACAGGGGAGGGGGCAATCAGCCCCAGCATTTT
TRBD2	TRBV6-1	NA	TRBJ2-1	CASSDGLAGRGALEQFF	TGTGCCAGCAGTGACGGACTAGCGGGACGGGGGGCCTTAGAGCAGTTCTTC
TRBD2	TRBV7-9	many	TRBJ2-1	CASSLVLAGEEQFF	TGTGCCAGCAGCTTAGTGCTAGCGGGGGAAGAGCAGTTCTTC
NA	TRBV24-1	many	TRBJ2-3	CATSTGPTDTQYF	TGTGCCACCAGTACAGGGCCCACAGATACGCAGTATTTT
NA	TRBV30	few	TRBJ1-4	CAYTPLGRLNEKLFF	TGTGCCTACACCCCCCTGGGACGGTTGAATGAAAAACTGTTTTTT
NA	TRBV12-3/TRBV12-4	many	TRBJ2-5	CASSKNRMTAYQETQYF	TGTGCCAGCAGCAAAAACCGAATGACAGCGTACCAAGAGACCCAGTACTTC
NA	TRBV2	many	TRBJ2-1	CASSDGSNRYNEQFF	TGTGCCAGCTCTGACGGTAGCAATAGGTACAATGAGCAGTTCTTC
NA	TRBV2	NA	TRBJ2-2	CATTGGTGELFF	TGTGCCACCACCGGGGGAACCGGGGAGCTGTTTTTT
NA	TRBV5-6	many	TRBJ1-2	CASTLGSSYGYTF	TGTGCCAGCACCCTGGGGTCATCCTATGGCTACACCTTC
NA	TRBV7-3	many	TRBJ2-3	CASSLDLEDTQYF	TGTGCCAGCAGCTTGGACCTCGAGGATACGCAGTATTTT
NA	TRBV28	many	TRBJ2-3	CASSIDGSSTDTQYF	TGTGCCAGCAGCATCGACGGATCCAGCACAGATACGCAGTATTTT
NA	TRBV10-3	many	TRBJ1-1	CAISASRHTEAFF	TGTGCCATCAGCGCCAGTCGACACACTGAAGCTTTCTTT
NA	TRBV5-5	many	TRBJ1-2	CASSLALTASYGYTF	TGTGCCAGCAGCTTGGCCCTGACAGCCTCGTATGGCTACACCTTC
NA	TRBV9	NA	TRBJ2-3	CASSRATDTQYF	TGTGCCAGCAGCCGCGCGACAGATACGCAGTATTTT
NA	TRBV21-1	NA	TRBJ2-2	CAMGFVLIGELFF	TGTGCCATGGGCTTCGTTCTAATCGGGGAGCTGTTTTTT
TRBD2	TRBV7-8	many	TRBJ2-1	CASSLVASGSYNEQFF	TGTGCCAGCAGCTTAGTGGCTAGCGGCTCCTACAATGAGCAGTTCTTC
NA	TRBV12-3/TRBV12-4	many	TRBJ1-1	CASSFNRNTEAFF	TGTGCCAGCAGTTTCAACAGGAACACTGAAGCTTTCTTT
NA	TRBV12-3/TRBV12-4	many	TRBJ2-3	CASSFLRETDTQYF	TGTGCCAGCAGTTTTCTTCGGGAAACAGATACGCAGTATTTT
TRBD1	TRBV5-1	many	TRBJ2-3	CASSTGARAADTQYF	TGCGCCAGCTCCACAGGGGCCCGCGCCGCAGATACGCAGTATTTT
NA	TRBV12-5	many	TRBJ2-3	CASGLRLDTQYF	TGTGCTAGTGGTCTCCGGCTGGATACGCAGTATTTT